This T cell receptor (beta chain) is drawn from a study of shared clonotypes between healthy human individuals (dated by TCRdb to 2019 to 2021). Broadly, across the study: The cohort included a few men and two women between 18 and 49 years of age. Different laboratories and diverse techniques were used to prepare libraries and sequence TCR repertoires, to increase sequencing depth and limit assay-specific biases. Leukapheresis yielded between about 0.85 and 9.5 billion PBMCs per donor. The study deeply sequenced blood TCR repertoires of five healthy adults to estimate repertoire size and the extent of clonotype sharing between individuals. For each donor, three plates each were used for CD4 naive and CD4 memory, two plates were used for CD8 naive, and one plate was used for CD8 memory. The full study reports these points: Higher generation probabilities were observed for clonotypes shared by all four sorted-subset donors than for non-shared clonotypes. Pairwise subsampling indicated that sequencing depth was expected to affect the degree of clonotype sharing among donors. Incomplete sequencing was indicated by rarefaction of sorted-subset datasets, despite the large sequencing depth. Sampling was restricted to blood, and TCR repertoires in tissue are likely to differ from TCR repertoires in blood. When a few donors were compared, the shared fraction of clonotypes was approximately 5% for naive CD4, about 4% for naive CD8, more than 2% for memory CD4, and 0.35% to 0.4% for memory CD8. Because the study included only a small number of donors, the genetic and exposure-history diversity represented was limited. Larger estimated clonotype richness was generally found for naive subsets than for memory subsets.

The donors were healthy, HIV-negative adults who had no recently reported acute infections or vaccinations. Only Caucasian adults living in Nashville, Tennessee, USA were represented among the donors. Magnetic negative selection was used to enrich CD4+ T cells, after which naive cells were positively selected on CD45RA and the negative fraction became the memory subset. After blood collection by leukapheresis, PBMCs were isolated using Ficoll-Histopaque density gradient centrifugation and then cryopreserved in the vapor phase of liquid nitrogen. Purity and quantity of every magnetically sorted T cell population were checked by analytical flow cytometry. From each sorted fraction, genomic DNA was isolated and quantified by UV absorbance on a Nanodrop 2000c. With regard to this clone: The target of this receptor is not known. No base qualities exist here, and no much larger clone lies one base off it.

CDR3 length: 16 amino acids, cysteine to phenylalanine. Only the CDR3 portion is preserved as DNA: 48 bases, with reading frame beginning at the first base. V gives up 5 bases and J gives up 2 bases, and the segment between their germline ends measures 19 bases. CDR1 SGHTA and CDR2 FQGNSA were looked up in the germline V gene. Using the deep immunoSEQ assay, TCR CDR3 regions were amplified from genomic DNA by multiplex PCR. Genomic DNA extracted from each cell subset was distributed evenly over all wells of several immunoSEQ 96-well plates, and each plate served as one replicate. For sorted subsets, about 0.2 ug genomic DNA, equal to about 30,000 T cell genomes, was loaded into each replicate PCR. Purified libraries were measured with a Qubit 3.0 fluorometer, size-checked on a Bioanalyzer 2100, and measured again with the KAPA Library Quantification kit. A separate single-read 150-cycle Illumina NextSeq 550 flow cell was used to sequence each immunoSEQ 96-well plate. The published analysis was carried out like this. Because the immunoSEQ output included only junctional sequences and no quality scores, the filtering could not be the same as the filtering used for full-length reads. To assign V/J genes and CDR3, sequences were annotated against IMGT germline references using PyIR, a Python wrapper for IgBLAST v1.9. Reads were removed for weak V/J assignments (E-value above 1e-6), missing CDR3, stop codons, out-of-frame junctions, or ambiguous translated residues. V3J clonotypes were defined as sequences sharing an identical inferred V gene, J gene, and CDR3 amino acid sequence. The percentage overlap between two repertoires was calculated by dividing the number of shared unique clonotypes by the size of the smaller repertoire. Richness of each repertoire was evaluated using RTK rarefaction, the Chao1 estimator, and Recon v2.1 estimates of unobserved clonotypes. For all TCRbeta clonotypes obtained by the gDNA method from several donors, generation probabilities were computed with OLGA. Entries here come from immuneACCESS through TCRdb and include only in-frame sequences with V and J called. Some clones fail to appear in such tables; in the studies checked, an unresolved V gene covers under half of the shortfall, and the cause of the remainder is unknown. V, J and clone size are taken as reported in that table, and D and trimming were inferred from the DNA itself. The sample has millions of clones on record, approximately 92% of them singletons. The ten largest clones capture under 0.15% of the sample.

The chain is assembled from TRBV7-2 and TRBJ2-7; tentative D gene TRBD2, with 6 bases matching. This TCR derives from a man in his late teens or twenties in good health. Source material: naive CD4+ T cells sorted from blood. The cell subset or site label on this specimen signifies: CD45RA+ positively selected. CDR3 sequence: CASSPPAGTGPYEQYF. In nucleotide form, the sequence is TGTGCCAGCAGCCCTCCCGCCGGGACTGGCCCCTACGAGCAGTACTTC.